These 16 T cell receptor beta chains came from one sample sequenced in a study of T cells in Graves' hyperthyroidism and ophthalmopathy. TCR beta CDR3 region amplification was performed from RNA transcripts. Primed by the HTBI set, a first-round RT-PCR was run on the TCR CDR3. TCRdb re-derived calls from the multiplex PCR reads in MiXCR, one entry per CDR3 protein. The sample yields over 700,000 distinct CDR3 sequences, approximately 18% seen once. Specimen: blood. The origin of the receptors is a woman aged 45-65 years with Graves' hyperthyroidism that later progressed to Graves' ophthalmopathy.

CDR3 sequence: CASSLGGYFRTGELFF. In DNA form, the CDR3 reads TGTGCCAGCAGCTTAGGTGGATATTTCAGAACCGGGGAGCTGTTTTTT. This rearrangement joins TRBV7-9 to TRBJ2-2; D is undetermined. The V gene's germline CDR1 is SEHNR and CDR2 FQNEAQ (reference sequence). Trimming took 1 base from V and 5 from J, leaving 14 bases between them. The CDR3 covers 16 residues.

The gene calls are TRBV20-1 and TRBJ2-7, with D possibly called TRBD1 or TRBD2 (6 bases each). CDR1 and CDR2 (germline): DFQATT, SNEGSKA (reference sequence). This CDR3 is 16 amino acids long. The V and J ends lost 1 base and 2 bases respectively, with 18 bases between them. The CDR3 nucleotides are TGCAGTGCTAGAGGGGGGTCGGGGGCACTAACCTACGAGCAGTACTTC. It is translated as CSARGGSGALTYEQYF.

The table lists this clonotype with a few counts. A single base separates this from a much larger clone, so it may be a read error. The chain employs TRBV5-1 and TRBJ1-1; possible D gene TRBD1, 5 bases. V lost 0 bases and J 10 bases, leaving 16 bases between the germline ends. Germline V gene lookup returns CDR1 SGHRS and CDR2 YFSETQ. CDR3 length: 14 amino acids. In nucleotides, the CDR3 is TGCGCCAGCAGCTTGGCAGGGCTTGGGGCTGGAGCTTTCTTT. Its protein is CASSLAGLGAGAFF.

The genes are TRBV13 and TRBJ2-2; tentative D call: TRBD2 (5 bases). The germline gives CDR1 PRHDT, CDR2 FYEKMQ (reference sequence). Trimming removed 0 bases from V and 1 base from J, with 12 bases in between. There are 17 residues in the CDR3. The CDR3: CASSLGPAGENTGELFF. In nucleotides, the CDR3 is TGTGCCAGCAGCTTAGGACCGGCCGGGGAGAACACCGGGGAGCTGTTTTTT.

This clonotype was observed a few times. The rearrangement joins TRBV4-1 to TRBJ2-2, with 7 bases that match TRBD1. The junction had 4 bases not matched to a gene; V was cut back by 3 bases and J by 3 bases. The CDR3 is 15 residues long. Germline lookup yields CDR1 MGHRA and CDR2 YSYEKL. The chain's CDR3 is CASSQVTGYTGELFF. The CDR3 DNA reads as TGCGCCAGCAGCCAGGTGACAGGGTACACCGGGGAGCTGTTTTTT.

This clonotype showed up just a few times. The rearrangement links TRBV11-1 to TRBJ1-3; D is unclear. The V gene's germline CDR1 is SGHAT and CDR2 FQDESV (reference sequence). Trimming took 5 bases from V and 0 from J, leaving 11 bases between them. This CDR3 is 15 amino acids long. The chain's CDR3 is CASSPDSLSGNTIYF. The CDR3 region has the DNA TGTGCCAGCAGCCCGGACTCCCTCTCTGGAAACACCATATATTTT. Using reference TRBV11-1 and TRBJ1-3 for the parts outside the CDR3, the full variable domain is EAEVAQSPRYKITEKSQAVAFWCDPISGHATLYWYRQILGQGPELLVQFQDESVVDDSQLPKDRFSAERLKGVDSTLKIQPAELGDSAMYLCASSPDSLSGNTIYFGEGSWLTVV.

This clonotype has ten or more counts. The V and J genes are TRBV20-1 and TRBJ2-7, with D hard to call. The V gene lost 3 bases and the J gene lost 3 bases, with 12 bases spanning the gap. The CDR3 contains 13 residues. Germline loops: CDR1 DFQATT, CDR2 SNEGSKA (reference sequence). The CDR3, as DNA: TGCAGTGCTAGGTCGGACCCTGACTACGAGCAGTACTTC. This translates into CSARSDPDYEQYF.

This clonotype was seen more than once but under ten times. The chain uses TRBV3-1 and TRBJ2-1, with 9 bases aligning to TRBD2. Germline CDR1 and CDR2: LGHDT and YNNKEL (reference sequence). The CDR3 has 16 amino acids. With V trimmed by 3 bases and J by 8 bases, 11 bases remained unmatched. In DNA form, the CDR3 reads TGTGCCAGCAGCCAGATCCCGGCGGGGGGGCCAGATGAGCAGTTCTTC. It is translated as CASSQIPAGGPDEQFF.

This clonotype was picked up many times. This chain joins TRBV10-3 and TRBJ1-1; D possibly corresponds to TRBD1 (5 bases). Trimming cost V 4 bases and J 1 base, with 7 bases left between them. Germline V gives CDR1 ENHRY, CDR2 SYGVKD. The CDR3 sequence is 13 residues long. The CDR3 loop reads CAISGDQNTEAFF. The CDR3 DNA reads TGTGCCATCAGTGGGGACCAGAACACTGAAGCTTTCTTT.

This sequence joins TRBV3-1 and TRBJ2-1; 10 bases fit TRBD2. The V and J ends lost 0 bases and 7 bases, in that order; junction bases with no gene match: 6. This CDR3 region has 16 residues. The germline gives CDR1 LGHDT, CDR2 YNNKEL (reference sequence). CDR3 region: CASSQDATSGANEQFF. In DNA, the CDR3 is TGTGCCAGCAGCCAAGATGCTACTAGCGGGGCTAATGAGCAGTTCTTC.

In this sample, this clonotype turned up many times. The genes are TRBV12-3 or TRBV12-4 and TRBJ1-5; weak D call: TRBD1 (5 bases). CDR3 size: 14 residues. The germline V and J ends were trimmed by 7 bases and 3 bases, with 13 bases remaining between them. The CDR3 loop is CASTVDRLNQPQHF. As DNA, the CDR3 is TGTGCCAGCACCGTCGACAGACTCAATCAGCCCCAGCATTTT.

The V gene is TRBV5-1, the J gene TRBJ1-5; no clear D. This CDR3 contains 14 residues. In germline, CDR1 is SGHRS, CDR2 YFSETQ. Trimming took off 0 bases at V and 7 bases at J, with 11 bases between the two ends. In nucleotides, the CDR3 is TGCGCCAGCAGCTTGGTTTCCGGCCACCAGCCCCAGCATTTT. This gives the protein CASSLVSGHQPQHF.

The J gene is TRBJ1-2, the V gene TRBV12-3 or TRBV12-4, with D possibly matching TRBD1 (5 bases). The CDR3 has 13 residues. Between the trimmed V and J ends, which lost 3 bases and 7 bases, there was a span of 12 bases. CDR3 in amino acids: CASSLKGVRGYTF. The CDR3 DNA reads TGTGCCAGCAGTTTGAAAGGGGTACGTGGCTACACCTTC.

There are many counts of this clonotype. The V and J genes are TRBV5-1 and TRBJ2-3; D unclear. The CDR3 extends over 14 amino acids. Germline V lookup: CDR1 SGHRS, CDR2 YFSETQ. The V end was cut by 0 bases, the J end by 6 bases, with 11 bases between. CDR3 nucleotides: TGCGCCAGCAGCTTGGGGGGATACGCCGATACGCAGTATTTT. Protein sequence: CASSLGGYADTQYF.

The CDR3 region is CASSPSLTDTQYF. DNA for the CDR3: TGTGCCAGCAGCCCTAGTCTCACAGATACGCAGTATTTT. This chain uses TRBV7-6 with TRBJ2-3; D is undetermined. Germline CDR1 reads SGHVS; CDR2 reads FNYEAQ. The CDR3 has 13 amino acids. Deletions cut 5 bases from V and 2 bases from J, with 8 bases between.

The chain recombines TRBV5-1 with TRBJ2-2, with a weak D call TRBD2 (5 bases). The germline V and J ends were trimmed by 3 bases and 3 bases, with 12 bases remaining between them. CDR1 is SGHRS and CDR2 is YFSETQ in the germline V gene. The CDR3 consists of 15 residues. The CDR3 bases are TGCGCCAGCAGCTCCGAGGGCAGCTACACCGGGGAGCTGTTTTTT. Its translation: CASSSEGSYTGELFF.